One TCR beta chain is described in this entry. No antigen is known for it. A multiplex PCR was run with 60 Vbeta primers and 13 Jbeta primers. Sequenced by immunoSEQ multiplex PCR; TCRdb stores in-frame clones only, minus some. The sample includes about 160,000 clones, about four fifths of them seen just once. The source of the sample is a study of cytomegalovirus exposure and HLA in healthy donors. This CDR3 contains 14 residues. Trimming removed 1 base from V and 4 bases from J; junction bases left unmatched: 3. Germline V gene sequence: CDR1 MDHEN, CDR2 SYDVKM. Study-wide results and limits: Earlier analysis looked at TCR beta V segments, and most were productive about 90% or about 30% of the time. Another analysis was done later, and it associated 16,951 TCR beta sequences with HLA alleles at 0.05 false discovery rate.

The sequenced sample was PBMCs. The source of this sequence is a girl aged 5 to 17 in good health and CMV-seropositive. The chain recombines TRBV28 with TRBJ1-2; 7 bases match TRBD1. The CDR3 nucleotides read TGTGCCAGCAGTTTATCCGGGACAGCCTATGGCTACACCTTC. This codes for CASSLSGTAYGYTF.